This is a list of T cell receptor beta chains from one sample in a study of siplizumab effects on memory and regulatory T cells. Only in-frame clones appear in the TCRdb table, and some are missing; sequencing was by immunoSEQ multiplex PCR. This sample has 90,000 to 110,000 clones, with approximately 90% found just once. The sequenced sample was Tregs sorted from blood. Every receptor here comes from a human donor in good health. CDR3s include the opening cysteine and the closing phenylalanine or tryptophan. The order of the fields is J gene, D gene, clone size, V gene, CDR3 DNA, CDR3 protein. D genes are given only for firm matches. Only some rows state a clone size, as once, few, many or a class for expanded clones.

J: TRBJ2-3; D: TRBD2; size: NA; V: TRBV7-3; DNA: TGTGCCAGCAGCCTGACTAGCGGCGATACGCAGTATTTT; CDR3: CASSLTSGDTQYF
J: TRBJ1-5; D: NA; size: NA; V: TRBV11-2; DNA: TGTGCCAGCAGCCAAACCGGGAGCCCCAGGAGTCAGCCCCAGCATTTT; CDR3: CASSQTGSPRSQPQHF
J: TRBJ2-7; D: NA; size: NA; V: TRBV4-1; DNA: TGCGCCAGCAGCCAAGTTTACACCTACGAGCAGTACTTC; CDR3: CASSQVYTYEQYF
J: TRBJ2-1; D: TRBD1; size: NA; V: TRBV5-1; DNA: TGCGCCAGCAGCTTGACAGGGGAATGGTTAAATGAGCAGTTCTTC; CDR3: CASSLTGEWLNEQFF
J: TRBJ1-6; D: TRBD1; size: NA; V: TRBV9; DNA: TGTGCCAGCAGCGTTGGACAGGGGGCCTATTCACCCCTCCACTTT; CDR3: CASSVGQGAYSPLHF
J: TRBJ1-5; D: TRBD1; size: NA; V: TRBV19; DNA: TGTGCCAGTAGGTTGACAGGGGCGTCCAATCAGCCCCAGCATTTT; CDR3: CASRLTGASNQPQHF
J: TRBJ1-2; D: TRBD1; size: NA; V: TRBV6-5; DNA: TGTGCCAGCAGTTACCCGAGGGGGCAGGGAGTCTATGGCTACACCTTC; CDR3: CASSYPRGQGVYGYTF
J: TRBJ1-1; D: NA; size: NA; V: TRBV23-1; DNA: TGCGCCAGCAGTCGCCTGGTGGGCACTGAAGCTTTCTTT; CDR3: CASSRLVGTEAFF
J: TRBJ2-1; D: TRBD1; size: NA; V: TRBV6-1; DNA: TGTGCCAGCCGGGACAGATACTACAATGAGCAGTTCTTC; CDR3: CASRDRYYNEQFF
J: TRBJ2-3; D: TRBD2; size: NA; V: TRBV9; DNA: TGTGCCAGCAGCGTAGGTACTAGCGGGAACACAGATACGCAGTATTTT; CDR3: CASSVGTSGNTDTQYF
J: TRBJ2-7; D: NA; size: NA; V: TRBV19; DNA: TGTGCCAGTAGTAGCGGTTACGAGCAGTACTTC; CDR3: CASSSGYEQYF
J: TRBJ2-7; D: TRBD2; size: NA; V: TRBV19; DNA: TGTGCCAGTAGTATATCGGGCGGGGGGGACTACGAGCAGTACTTC; CDR3: CASSISGGGDYEQYF
J: TRBJ2-7; D: NA; size: NA; V: TRBV2; DNA: TGTGCCAGCAGGGCAGGGTCAGATTGGGGCGAGCAGTACTTC; CDR3: CASRAGSDWGEQYF
J: TRBJ1-2; D: TRBD1; size: NA; V: TRBV29-1; DNA: TGCAGCGTGACCGGATCCGGGACAGGGGTAGGTGGCTACACCTTC; CDR3: CSVTGSGTGVGGYTF
J: TRBJ1-1; D: NA; size: NA; V: TRBV2; DNA: TGTGCCAGCAGTGAACCGCCCCCATTGTACACTGAAGCTTTCTTT; CDR3: CASSEPPPLYTEAFF
J: TRBJ2-7; D: NA; size: NA; V: TRBV29-1; DNA: TGCAGCGTTGGGTATAGCATCTACGAGCAGTACTTC; CDR3: CSVGYSIYEQYF
J: TRBJ1-2; D: TRBD1; size: NA; V: TRBV9; DNA: TGTGCCAGCAGCCCGGACAGGGCCTTTAACTATGGCTACACCTTC; CDR3: CASSPDRAFNYGYTF
J: TRBJ1-2; D: NA; size: once; V: TRBV29-1; DNA: TGCAGCGGGGGGACGGAGAACCTTGGCTACACCTTC; CDR3: CSGGTENLGYTF
J: TRBJ1-1; D: NA; size: NA; V: TRBV9; DNA: TGTGCCAGCAGCGTAGATCTTGGCAGGGAAGCTTTCTTT; CDR3: CASSVDLGREAFF
J: TRBJ1-2; D: TRBD1; size: NA; V: TRBV5-1; DNA: TGCGCCAGCAGCCCGGAGGGGGCTGGTGGCTACACCTTC; CDR3: CASSPEGAGGYTF
J: TRBJ2-2; D: NA; size: NA; V: TRBV10-2; DNA: TGCGCCAGCCGGCGAGGTAGCGCGAACACCGGGGAGCTGTTTTTT; CDR3: CASRRGSANTGELFF
J: TRBJ1-2; D: TRBD1; size: NA; V: TRBV10-2; DNA: TGCGCCAGCACCCTGTCACAGGGGGCTGGCTACACCTTC; CDR3: CASTLSQGAGYTF
J: TRBJ2-7; D: NA; size: few; V: TRBV18; DNA: TGTGCCAGCTCACTCCGGGACGGCTCCTACGAGCAGTACTTC; CDR3: CASSLRDGSYEQYF
J: TRBJ1-6; D: TRBD1; size: many; V: TRBV7-8; DNA: TGTGCCAGCAGCTTAAGGGACAGAAAGGTTATTGATTCACCCCTCCACTTT; CDR3: CASSLRDRKVIDSPLHF
J: TRBJ2-7; D: NA; size: NA; V: TRBV11-2; DNA: TGTGCCAGCAGCTTAGATCTGATCGAGCAGTACTTC; CDR3: CASSLDLIEQYF
J: TRBJ2-3; D: NA; size: NA; V: TRBV11-3; DNA: TGTGCCAGCAGCCCTGACGGGATCTCGGGGACAGATACGCAGTATTTT; CDR3: CASSPDGISGTDTQYF